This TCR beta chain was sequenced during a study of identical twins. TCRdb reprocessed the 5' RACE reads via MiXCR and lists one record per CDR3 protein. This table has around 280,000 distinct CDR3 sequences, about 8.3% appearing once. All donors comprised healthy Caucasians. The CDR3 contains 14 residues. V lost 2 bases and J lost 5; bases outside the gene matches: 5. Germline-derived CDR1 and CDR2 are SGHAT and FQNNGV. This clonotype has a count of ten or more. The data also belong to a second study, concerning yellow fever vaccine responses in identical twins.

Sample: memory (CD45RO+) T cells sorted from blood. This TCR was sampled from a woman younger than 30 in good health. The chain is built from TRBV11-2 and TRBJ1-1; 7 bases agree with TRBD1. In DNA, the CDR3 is TGTGCCAGCAGCTTAACACACAGGGGAACTGAAGCTTTCTTT. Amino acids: CASSLTHRGTEAFF.